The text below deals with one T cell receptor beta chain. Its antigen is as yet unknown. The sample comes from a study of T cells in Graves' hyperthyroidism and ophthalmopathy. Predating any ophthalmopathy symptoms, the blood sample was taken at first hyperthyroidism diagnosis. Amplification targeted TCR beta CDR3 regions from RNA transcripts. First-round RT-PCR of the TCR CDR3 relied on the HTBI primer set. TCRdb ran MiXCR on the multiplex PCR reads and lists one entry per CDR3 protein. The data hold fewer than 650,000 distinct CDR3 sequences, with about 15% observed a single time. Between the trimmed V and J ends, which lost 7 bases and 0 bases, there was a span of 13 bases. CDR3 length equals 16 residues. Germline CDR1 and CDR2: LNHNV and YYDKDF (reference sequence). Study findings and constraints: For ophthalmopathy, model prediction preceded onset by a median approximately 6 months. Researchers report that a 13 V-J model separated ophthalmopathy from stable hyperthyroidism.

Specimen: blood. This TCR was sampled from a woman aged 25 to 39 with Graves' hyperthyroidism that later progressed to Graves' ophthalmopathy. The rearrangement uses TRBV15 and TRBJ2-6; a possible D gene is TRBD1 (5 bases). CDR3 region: CATTSDRDSGANVLTF. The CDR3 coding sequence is TGTGCCACCACCTCAGACAGAGACTCTGGGGCCAACGTCCTGACTTTC.